These 15 T cell receptor beta chains were all obtained from the same sample, sequenced in a study of blood T cell repertoires in COVID-19. The protocol was immunoSEQ multiplex PCR, while the TCRdb copy is restricted to in-frame clones and leaves out a portion. The sample holds 150,000 to 200,000 clones, approximately 86% seen once. Specimen: PBMCs or T cells enriched from blood (not recorded which). These receptors all stem from a woman aged 30 to 39 who had recovered from COVID-19.

The V and J genes are TRBV11-1 and TRBJ2-5; D perhaps matches TRBD1 (6 bases). Trimming stripped 3 bases from V and 4 bases from J, with 9 bases between. Germline CDR1 is SGHAT and CDR2 is FQDESV (reference sequence). The CDR3 runs 13 residues. The DNA for the CDR3 is TGTGCCAGCAGCTTCCCAGGGGCAGAGACCCAGTACTTC. Translating it yields CASSFPGAETQYF.

In this sample, this clone turned up a few times. V is TRBV7-3 and J is TRBJ2-1, with a tentative D call TRBD1 (6 bases). There are 13 residues in the CDR3. Trimming removed 5 bases from V and 9 bases from J, with 14 bases in between. CDR1 and CDR2 (germline): SGHTA, FQGTGA. CDR3 in amino acids: CASSPGPRGEQFF. The CDR3 bases are TGTGCCAGCAGCCCCGGTCCCAGGGGTGAGCAGTTCTTC.

V and J are TRBV12-3 or TRBV12-4 and TRBJ1-2; D gene ambiguous. The CDR3 totals 13 residues. Trimming removed 1 base from V and 1 base from J, with 4 bases in between. CDR3 amino acids: CASSLGHNYGYTF. The DNA for the CDR3 is TGTGCCAGCAGTTTAGGTCATAACTATGGCTACACCTTC.

This sequence joins TRBV11-3 and TRBJ1-3; the D is unclear. Trimming shortened V by 0 bases and J by 4 bases, and 10 bases separated the two germline ends. Germline V gene sequence: CDR1 SGHNT, CDR2 YENEEA. The CDR3 consists of 15 residues. CDR3 nucleotides: TGTGCCAGCAGCTTAGACGGCAGGATGGGAAACACCATATATTTT. Translation gives CASSLDGRMGNTIYF.

The chain combines TRBV24-1 with TRBJ2-2, with a tentative D call TRBD1 (6 bases). Germline V CDR1 and CDR2: KGHDR, SFDVKD. V lost 4 bases and J 3 bases, leaving 23 bases between the germline ends. There are 19 residues in the CDR3. The chain's CDR3 is CATSDQPTGTLRDTGELFF. In DNA, the CDR3 is TGTGCCACCAGTGACCAGCCAACCGGGACACTCAGAGACACCGGGGAGCTGTTTTTT.

A few counts support this clone. The rearrangement uses TRBV27 and TRBJ1-5, with 10 bases aligning to TRBD1. The CDR3 has 16 residues. The V gene's germline CDR1 is MNHEY and CDR2 SMNVEV (reference sequence). V dropped 6 bases and J dropped 2; count of bases not matched to a gene: 7. CDR3 coding DNA: TGTGCCAGCAGCCAACTGGGACAGGGGCGCAATCAGCCCCAGCATTTT. This gives the protein CASSQLGQGRNQPQHF.

This sequence joins TRBV5-6 and TRBJ1-6, with a weak D call TRBD1 (5 bases). The CDR3 is 11 residues long. Germline CDR1 reads SGHDT; CDR2 reads YYEEEE. Trimming took off 4 bases at V and 9 bases at J, with 5 bases between the two ends. CDR3 DNA: TGTGCCAGCAGCGGGGCTTCACCCCTCCACTTT. It yields the protein CASSGASPLHF.

In nucleotides, the CDR3 is TGCGCCAGCAGCTTGCCAGGGGGCTATGGCTACACCTTC. Translated, it gives CASSLPGGYGYTF. V gene TRBV5-1 combines with J gene TRBJ1-2; TRBD1 aligns across 7 bases. The CDR3 sequence is 13 residues long. The junction had 1 base not matched to a gene; V was cut back by 1 base and J by 4 bases. In germline, CDR1 is SGHRS, CDR2 YFSETQ.

The gene calls are TRBV4-1 and TRBJ1-2; D is unresolved. The CDR3 totals 14 residues. Germline V gives CDR1 MGHRA, CDR2 YSYEKL. Trimming shortened V by 4 bases and J by 5 bases, and 14 bases separated the two germline ends. The CDR3 nucleotides read TGCGCCAGCAGCCCTCGAGGCCCGCTTTATGGCTACACCTTC. Translated, it gives CASSPRGPLYGYTF.

The chain recombines TRBV18 with TRBJ1-5; 8 bases are a match to TRBD1. There are 16 residues in the CDR3. J was trimmed by 1 base and V by 3 bases; bases with no gene match: 5. Germline assignment: CDR1 KGHSH and CDR2 LQKENI. The chain's CDR3 is CASSPRRDRSNQPQHF. In DNA form, the CDR3 reads TGTGCCAGCTCACCCCGGCGGGACAGGAGCAATCAGCCCCAGCATTTT.

The chain combines TRBV18 with TRBJ1-5, with D tentatively TRBD1 (5 bases). Germline CDR1 is KGHSH and CDR2 is LQKENI. The germline V and J ends were trimmed by 6 bases and 3 bases, with 12 bases remaining between them. The CDR3 has 14 residues. CDR3 residues: CASSLQEFNQPQHF. The DNA for the CDR3 is TGTGCCAGCTCTCTACAGGAATTCAATCAGCCCCAGCATTTT.

Only one count was recorded for this clone. The chain combines TRBV11-3 with TRBJ2-7; a possible D gene is TRBD2 (5 bases). V was trimmed by 4 bases and J by 0 bases, leaving 10 bases between them. This CDR3 region has 14 residues. CDR1 SGHNT and CDR2 YENEEA come from the germline V gene. The CDR3 sequence is CASSSRTHSYEQYF. CDR3 coding DNA: TGTGCCAGCAGCTCCCGGACTCACTCCTACGAGCAGTACTTC.

The chain uses TRBV7-2 and TRBJ1-5; TRBD1 matches at 7 bases. With V trimmed by 5 bases and J by 4 bases, 8 bases remained unmatched. Per germline, CDR1 SGHTA and CDR2 FQGNSA. CDR3 length: 15 amino acids. Here the CDR3 DNA reads TGTGCCAGCAGCGCTAGACAGGGAACTAATCAGCCCCAGCATTTT. Amino acid sequence: CASSARQGTNQPQHF.

This chain uses TRBV7-6 with TRBJ2-1; 7 bases map to TRBD2. Unmatched junction bases numbered 7, after V lost 6 bases and J lost 5 bases. Germline CDR1 is SGHVS and CDR2 is FNYEAQ. The CDR3 sequence is 14 residues long. DNA of the CDR3: TGTGCCAGCAGAAGCGGGACTGCTAACAATGAGCAGTTCTTC. Encoded protein: CASRSGTANNEQFF.

The chain employs TRBV11-3 and TRBJ2-5; D remains ambiguous. The germline V and J ends were trimmed by 5 bases and 4 bases, with 11 bases remaining between them. Germline V gives CDR1 SGHNT, CDR2 YENEEA. CDR3 size: 13 residues. This chain's CDR3 is CASSGPESETQYF. DNA for the CDR3: TGTGCCAGCAGCGGGCCCGAATCAGAGACCCAGTACTTC.